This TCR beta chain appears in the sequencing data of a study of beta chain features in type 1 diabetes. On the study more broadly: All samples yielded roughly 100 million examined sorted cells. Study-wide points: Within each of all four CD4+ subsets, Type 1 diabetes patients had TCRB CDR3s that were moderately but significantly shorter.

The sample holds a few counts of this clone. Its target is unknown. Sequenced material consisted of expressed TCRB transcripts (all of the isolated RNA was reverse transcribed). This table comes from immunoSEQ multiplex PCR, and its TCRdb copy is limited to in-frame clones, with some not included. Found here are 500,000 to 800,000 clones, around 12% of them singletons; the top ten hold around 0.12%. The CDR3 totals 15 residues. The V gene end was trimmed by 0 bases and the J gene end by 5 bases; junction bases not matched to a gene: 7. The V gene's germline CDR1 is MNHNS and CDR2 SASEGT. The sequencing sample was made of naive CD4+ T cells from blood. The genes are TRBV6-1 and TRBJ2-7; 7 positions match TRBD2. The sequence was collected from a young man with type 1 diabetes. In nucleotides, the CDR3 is TGTGCCAGCAGTGAAGCGCTTCGGGGAGGGGACGAGCAGTACTTC. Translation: CASSEALRGGDEQYF.